This T cell receptor beta chain originates from a study of T cells expressing NK-cell markers. Study details: Obtained from sorted CD3+CD56+NKG2C+, CD3+CD56+NKG2C- and CD3+CD56-NKG2C+ T cells were the TCR beta repertoires. Within the sequenced cohort of eight donors, seven exhibited HCMV seropositivity and one was seronegative.

Researchers built TCR beta cDNA using 5'RACE template switching with UMIs. Following a re-call of the 5' RACE reads, TCRdb has one entry per CDR3 protein and lacks DNA. The sample table includes a few hundred thousand distinct CDR3 sequences. Overall study findings and caveats: Also leading the CD3+CD56-NKG2C+ fraction in a handful of donors were these clonotypes.

This CDR3 region has 16 residues. Germline V gene data show CDR1 as MDHEN and CDR2 as SYDVKM. Comment on this clonotype: Its specificity is unknown.

The specimen was blood T cells: a sorted CD56 or NKG2C T cell subset, CD4+ or CD8+ T cells, or bulk PBMC T cells (not recorded which). The TCR sequence derives from a man younger than 30 in good health. The chain recombines TRBV28 with TRBJ2-7; TCRdb's D call of TRBD1 is untestable without DNA. This chain's CDR3 is CASSDDRGLSLYEQYF.